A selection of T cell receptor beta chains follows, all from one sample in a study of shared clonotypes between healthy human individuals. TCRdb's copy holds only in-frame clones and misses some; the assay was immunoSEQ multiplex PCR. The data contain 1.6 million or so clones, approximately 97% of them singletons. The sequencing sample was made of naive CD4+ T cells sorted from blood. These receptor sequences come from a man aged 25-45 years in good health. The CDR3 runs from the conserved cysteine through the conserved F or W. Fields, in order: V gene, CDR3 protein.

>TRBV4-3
CASSHEGGVLAGVYNEQFF
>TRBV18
CASSYPVVARGQETQYF
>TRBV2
CASSVLPNAEAFF
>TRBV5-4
CASSRGGRAPDTQYF
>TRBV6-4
CASSEEGGSGKGEQFF
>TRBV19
CASSIETRLAATYEQYF
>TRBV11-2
CASSSLAGAYNEQFF
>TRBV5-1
CASSFPGGDGEAFF
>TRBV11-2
CASSLVGSGRSYEQYF
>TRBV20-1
CSAREGLRGFF
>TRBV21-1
CASINQPQHF
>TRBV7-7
CASSVRQGGQETQYF
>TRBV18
CASSPLSKVAGDAAFF
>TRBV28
CASSFRGRETQYF
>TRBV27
CASSLPGTPTYEQYF
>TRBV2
CASNPGRVAPTEQYF
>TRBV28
CASSLRRAIPNYEQYF
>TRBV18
CASSPTQSLIEQYF
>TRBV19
CASSMEGRFYEQYF
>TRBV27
CASSRQLAGGLDTQYF
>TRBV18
CASSPPPGVGNTIYF
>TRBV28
CASSLQSGRNEQFF
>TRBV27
CASRSSRGHGYEQYF
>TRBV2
CATRDREGSYEQYF
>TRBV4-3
CASSQDRLSNQPQHF
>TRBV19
CASSRGGAGELFF
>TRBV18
CASSQNSLNTEAFF
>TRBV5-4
CASSLRGTSGKKTQYF
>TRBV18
CASSPPTGGFYEQYF
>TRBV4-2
CASSPVPAGTAGEQYF
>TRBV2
CASSSGANVLTF
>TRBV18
CASSPEVSSYEQYF
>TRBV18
CASSPKLAAEIQYF
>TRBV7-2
CASSSRGTGAQPQHF
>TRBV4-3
CASSQVGAGANVLTF
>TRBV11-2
CASTNGGEWVGGTDTQYF
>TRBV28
CASSLWIGTLTLYEQYF
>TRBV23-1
CASSPKGLDNYGYTF
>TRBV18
CASSPTSGSSYEQYF
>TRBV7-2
CASSLIRGASDTQYF
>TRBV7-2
CASSERRGTYEQYF
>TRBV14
CASSQVLGGEQYF